These 29 T cell receptor beta chains were all obtained from the same sample, sequenced in a study of beta chain features in type 1 diabetes (dated by TCRdb to the late 2010s). Receptor libraries were prepared by the immunoSEQ multiplex PCR assay. All of the isolated RNA was reverse transcribed with the High Capacity cDNA Reverse Transcription Kit, so expressed TCRB transcripts were sequenced. TCRdb took over this immuneACCESS table, retaining in-frame rearrangements with V and J assigned. Such tables are incomplete; in checked studies, under half of the missing clones stem from an unresolved V gene, and the remainder is unexplained. The sample includes some 240,000 clones, with roughly a tenth observed a single time. The ten largest clones represent roughly 1.3% of the sample. Sequencing was done on a sample of central memory CD4+ T cells from blood. These receptors came from a man aged 18 to 35 in good health.

In this sample, this clone turned up a few times. The chain employs TRBV7-3 and TRBJ2-6, with a possible D match to TRBD1 (6 bases). V gave up 8 bases and J gave up 5 bases, with 25 bases separating them. Germline CDR1 reads SGHTA; CDR2 reads FQGTGA. The CDR3 consists of 18 residues. The CDR3 spells CASSHPEQGYRWANVLTF. Here the CDR3 DNA reads TGTGCCAGCTCACACCCTGAACAGGGATACCGCTGGGCCAACGTCCTGACTTTC. The full variable domain, in which reference TRBV7-3 and TRBJ2-6 provide the parts outside the CDR3, is GAGVSQTPSNKVTEKGKYVELRCDPISGHTALYWYRQSLGQGPEFLIYFQGTGAADDSGLPNDRFFAVRPEGSVSTLKIQRTERGDSAVYLCASSHPEQGYRWANVLTFGAGSRLTVL.

V gene TRBV2 combines with J gene TRBJ1-2, with a weak D call TRBD1 (6 bases). The CDR3 extends over 15 amino acids. Germline V lookup: CDR1 SNHLY, CDR2 FYNNEI. V dropped 1 base and J dropped 8 bases, with 17 bases sitting between them. CDR3 amino acids: CASSEGPQQGHGYTF. The CDR3 region has the DNA TGTGCCAGCAGTGAAGGCCCGCAACAGGGTCACGGCTACACCTTC.

The rearrangement links TRBV15 to TRBJ2-7; unclear D gene. The CDR3 spans 14 residues. Trimming pared 0 bases from V and 2 bases from J, leaving 8 bases between. Germline values: CDR1 LNHNV, CDR2 YYDKDF (reference sequence). The CDR3 DNA reads as TGTGCCACCAGCAGAGAAGTCAGCACCTACGAGCAGTACTTC. Translation: CATSREVSTYEQYF.

The chain combines TRBV14 with TRBJ2-7; D may correspond to TRBD1 or TRBD2 (5 bases each). Germline CDR1 SGHDN, CDR2 FVKESK. V was shortened by 3 bases and J by 8 bases, with 14 bases between the two germline ends. The CDR3 sequence is 13 residues long. The CDR3 DNA is TGTGCCAGCAGCCAGGGGACGGTTACGCAGCAGTACTTC. Protein sequence: CASSQGTVTQQYF.

V and J are TRBV15 and TRBJ1-2; no clear D. The CDR3 has 12 amino acids. Germline CDR1 is LNHNV and CDR2 is YYDKDF (reference sequence). Trimming removed 0 bases from V and 8 bases from J, with 7 bases in between. For the CDR3, the DNA is TGTGCCACCAGCAGAGATCTTAGGGGCTACACCTTC. This codes for CATSRDLRGYTF. The full variable domain, with the rest looked up from reference TRBV15 and TRBJ1-2, is DAMVIQNPRYQVTQFGKPVTLSCSQTLNHNVMYWYQQKSSQAPKLLFHYYDKDFNNEADTPDNFQSRRPNTSFCFLDIRSPGLGDTAMYLCATSRDLRGYTFGSGTRLTVV.

The chain links TRBV14 to TRBJ2-5; 11 bases align to TRBD2. Germline CDR1 is SGHDN and CDR2 is FVKESK. Germline trimming cut 4 bases from V and 4 bases from J; bases unmatched to any gene: 2. This CDR3 is built from 14 residues. CDR3 loop: CASSRGLAGETQYF. The CDR3 nucleotides are TGTGCCAGCAGCCGCGGACTAGCGGGAGAGACCCAGTACTTC.

The chain employs TRBV9 and TRBJ2-3, with TRBD2 matching 10 bases. Germline CDR1 SGDLS, CDR2 YYNGEE. V gave up 4 bases and J gave up 5 bases; unmatched junction bases: 7. The CDR3 covers 15 residues. CDR3 nucleotides: TGTGCCAGCAGCCCCCGACTAGCGGGCGGAGATACGCAGTATTTT. Protein sequence: CASSPRLAGGDTQYF.

This clone is labeled as medium-sized (0.01 to 0.1%). The chain's CDR3 is CASSERGRYEQYF. The CDR3 DNA reads TGTGCCAGCAGTGAACGGGGGCGATACGAGCAGTACTTC. The chain combines TRBV28 with TRBJ2-7; either TRBD1 or TRBD2 may supply D (6 bases each). The CDR3 consists of 13 residues. Germline V gives CDR1 MDHEN, CDR2 SYDVKM. V was cut by 5 bases and J by 4 bases, with 12 bases left in between.

The chain joins TRBV2 to TRBJ2-7; D is unresolved. Germline V lookup: CDR1 SNHLY, CDR2 FYNNEI. The CDR3 sequence is 10 residues long. Trimming left V 6 bases short and J 6 bases short, with 6 bases between. Written as DNA, the CDR3 is TGTGCCAGCAGGGTTTCCGAGCAGTACTTC. It translates to CASRVSEQYF.

In the case of this clone: This probably arose from a read error, given a far larger clone one base away. Distinct nucleotide sequences in the sample also encode this CDR3. The chain is built from TRBV7-3 and TRBJ2-1; D gene unclear. The CDR3 is made up of 13 amino acids. The V and J ends lost 2 bases and 5 bases respectively, with 7 bases between them. Germline values: CDR1 SGHTA, CDR2 FQGTGA. CDR3 in DNA: TGTGCCAGCAGCTTAGCGGAGAACAATGAGCAGTTCTTC. Amino acids: CASSLAENNEQFF.

The rearrangement uses TRBV6-5 and TRBJ1-5; possibly TRBD1 for D (5 bases). Trimming shortened V by 5 bases and J by 5 bases, and 16 bases separated the two germline ends. The length of the CDR3 is 15 residues. The germline V gene has CDR1 MNHEY and CDR2 SVGAGI. CDR3 DNA: TGTGCCAGCAGTCCCTCGAGGGGCGGAGATCAGCCCCAGCATTTT. The encoded protein is CASSPSRGGDQPQHF.

The gene calls are TRBV2 and TRBJ2-5; no clear D gene. Trimming took off 0 bases at V and 4 bases at J, with 9 bases between the two ends. The length of the CDR3 is 14 residues. Germline V gene data show CDR1 as SNHLY and CDR2 as FYNNEI. CDR3 sequence reads: CASSEATGTETQYF. The CDR3 nucleotides read TGTGCCAGCAGTGAAGCCACGGGTACAGAGACCCAGTACTTC. Filled out from reference TRBV2 and TRBJ2-5, the complete variable domain reads EPEVTQTPSHQVTQMGQEVILRCVPISNHLYFYWYRQILGQKVEFLVSFYNNEISEKSEIFDDQFSVERPDGSNFTLKIRSTKLEDSAMYFCASSEATGTETQYFGPGTRLLVL.

This clone has a handful of counts. The J gene is TRBJ2-2, the V gene TRBV19, with a possible D match to TRBD2 (5 bases). CDR1 and CDR2 from the germline V gene are LNHDA and SQIVND (reference sequence). Trimming cost V 3 bases and J 1 base, with 9 bases left between them. This CDR3 has 15 residues. This CDR3 reads CASSIRAGNTGELFF. The CDR3, as DNA: TGTGCCAGTAGTATTCGGGCGGGGAACACCGGGGAGCTGTTTTTT.

The CDR3 is CASSGFRGATAFSANYGYTF. The CDR3 nucleotides read TGTGCCAGCAGCGGCTTCAGGGGGGCGACCGCCTTTTCAGCTAACTATGGCTACACCTTC. This chain connects TRBV9 to TRBJ1-2, with 7 bases fitting TRBD1. The V gene end was trimmed by 3 bases and the J gene end by 0 bases; junction bases not matched to a gene: 20. Germline CDR1 SGDLS, CDR2 YYNGEE. The CDR3 extends over 20 amino acids.

Only a few counts were recorded for this clone. The chain is built from TRBV5-4 and TRBJ2-3; 12 nucleotides match TRBD1. With V trimmed by 3 bases and J by 9 bases, 8 bases remained unmatched. The CDR3 is 15 amino acids. The germline CDR1 and CDR2 sequences are SGHNT and YYREEE (reference sequence). The CDR3 region is CASSSGTGGARTQYF. Written as DNA, the CDR3 is TGTGCCAGCAGCTCAGGGACAGGGGGCGCGAGGACGCAGTATTTT.

This chain connects TRBV19 to TRBJ2-3; the match to TRBD2 covers 13 bases. There are 16 residues in the CDR3. With V trimmed by 7 bases and J by 2 bases, 6 bases remained unmatched. The V gene's germline CDR1 is LNHDA and CDR2 SQIVND (reference sequence). The CDR3 here is CASTPGLAGFTDTQYF. For the CDR3, the DNA is TGTGCCAGTACCCCGGGACTAGCGGGATTCACAGATACGCAGTATTTT.

This clone was detected a few times. The CDR3 protein is CASSYTPRGSNEQYF. The CDR3 DNA is TGTGCCAGCAGCTATACCCCCCGGGGAAGTAACGAGCAGTACTTC. The V gene is TRBV7-9, the J gene TRBJ2-7; a possible D gene is TRBD2 (5 bases). Germline V gene lookup returns CDR1 SEHNR and CDR2 FQNEAQ (reference sequence). Between the trimmed V and J ends, which lost 4 bases and 5 bases, there was a span of 18 bases. This CDR3 has 15 residues.

In its sample, this clone was seen a few times. CDR3 loop: CASSSQLIAGKVNEQFF. As DNA, the CDR3 is TGTGCCAGCAGCTCCCAACTAATAGCAGGAAAGGTTAATGAGCAGTTCTTC. V gene TRBV7-9 combines with J gene TRBJ2-1; D gene ambiguous. There are 17 residues in the CDR3. CDR1 is SEHNR, CDR2 FQNEAQ, per germline (reference sequence). The V end lost 4 bases, the J end lost 7 bases, and 23 bases lay between the germline ends.

V and J are TRBV10-2 and TRBJ2-2, with D possibly called TRBD1 or TRBD2 (5 bases each). Germline CDR1 and CDR2: WSHSY and SAAADI. This CDR3 is built from 16 residues. V gave up 8 bases and J gave up 4 bases, with 20 bases separating them. This CDR3 reads CASASRRGVGTGELFF. In DNA, the CDR3 is TGCGCCAGCGCATCCCGACGGGGCGTTGGCACCGGGGAGCTGTTTTTT.

This clone was seen more than once but under ten times. The chain combines TRBV6-6 with TRBJ2-7; D may be TRBD1 (5 bases). This CDR3 region has 14 residues. The V and J ends lost 1 base and 0 bases respectively, with 7 bases between them. In germline, CDR1 is MNHNY, CDR2 SVGAGI (reference sequence). CDR3 residues: CASSYFDSSYEQYF. The CDR3 DNA follows: TGTGCCAGCAGTTACTTCGACAGCTCCTACGAGCAGTACTTC.

This clone was observed a handful of times. V usage is TRBV29-1 and J usage is TRBJ1-1, with 7 bases identical to TRBD1. This CDR3 has 13 amino acids. Germline assignment: CDR1 SQVTM and CDR2 ANQGSEA. The CDR3 region is CRVSGQTNTEAFF. In nucleotides, the CDR3 is TGCAGGGTTTCGGGACAGACAAACACTGAAGCTTTCTTT.

The chain couples TRBV30 to TRBJ2-1; 9 bases match TRBD1. Germline CDR1 and CDR2: GTSNPN and SVGIG (reference sequence). Trimming cost V 2 bases and J 5 bases; bases outside gene matches: 4. CDR3 size: 14 residues. Written as DNA, the CDR3 is TGTGCCTGGAGTAGGGACAGGGAAAACAATGAGCAGTTCTTC. This encodes CAWSRDRENNEQFF.

This clone was seen a handful of times. The genes are TRBV30 and TRBJ1-2, with D hard to call. CDR3 length equals 12 residues. V shed 3 bases and J shed 5 bases, with 10 bases lying between them. Germline V gene sequence: CDR1 GTSNPN, CDR2 SVGIG (reference sequence). CDR3 DNA: TGTGCCTGGAGCTCAACCTTTTATGGCTACACCTTC. Its protein is CAWSSTFYGYTF. The full variable domain, in which reference TRBV30 and TRBJ1-2 provide the parts outside the CDR3, is SQTIHQWPATLVQPVGSPLSLECTVEGTSNPNLYWYRQAAGRGLQLLFYSVGIGQISSEVPQNLSASRPQDRQFILSSKKLLLSDSGFYLCAWSSTFYGYTFGSGTRLTVV.

This clone has only a few counts. The V call is TRBV7-2, the J call TRBJ2-5; D is uncertain. Germline loops: CDR1 SGHTA, CDR2 FQGNSA. The CDR3 sequence is 12 residues long. With 5 bases removed from V and 5 bases from J, the gap between germline ends came to 9 bases. CDR3 loop: CASSRKAETQYF. Here the CDR3 DNA reads TGTGCCAGCAGCCGAAAGGCGGAGACCCAGTACTTC.

This clone has only a few counts. J is TRBJ2-2 and V is TRBV10-3; weak D call: TRBD2 (6 bases). This CDR3 is 14 amino acids long. Germline V lookup: CDR1 ENHRY, CDR2 SYGVKD. Between the trimmed V and J ends, which lost 6 bases and 0 bases, there was a span of 8 bases. The CDR3, as DNA: TGTGCCATCAGGGGCGGGACGAACACCGGGGAGCTGTTTTTT. Translation gives CAIRGGTNTGELFF.

This clone has a handful of counts. The chain combines TRBV4-1 with TRBJ1-4, with 8 bases lining up with TRBD1. Per germline, CDR1 MGHRA and CDR2 YSYEKL. V lost 3 bases, J lost 8 bases, and 5 bases stayed unmatched. This CDR3 is built from 14 residues. This chain's CDR3 is CASSHRGQEEKLFF. Here the CDR3 DNA reads TGCGCCAGCAGCCACAGGGGGCAAGAAGAAAAACTGTTTTTT.

The sample holds a few counts of this clone. This chain links TRBV19 with TRBJ2-7; D unclear. The V gene lost 5 bases and the J gene lost 3 bases, with 17 bases spanning the gap. CDR1 LNHDA and CDR2 SQIVND come from the germline V gene (reference sequence). This CDR3 region has 15 residues. CDR3 loop: CASSALKDANYEQYF. The CDR3 region has the DNA TGTGCCAGTAGTGCCCTCAAGGATGCCAACTACGAGCAGTACTTC.

This clone was recorded a few times. The CDR3 protein is CASSQGGGYTF. The CDR3 DNA reads as TGTGCCAGCAGTCAGGGGGGTGGCTACACCTTC. V gene TRBV6-5 combines with J gene TRBJ1-2; TRBD1 agrees at 7 bases. The length of the CDR3 is 11 residues. Germline V CDR1 and CDR2: MNHEY, SVGAGI. The V and J ends lost 5 bases and 7 bases, in that order; junction bases with no gene match: 1.

This clone occurred a few times. The chain is built from TRBV7-2 and TRBJ2-2; perhaps TRBD1 as D (6 bases). V lost 3 bases, J lost 7 bases, and 18 bases lay in between. CDR1 is SGHTA and CDR2 is FQGNSA in the germline V gene. The length of the CDR3 is 16 residues. CDR3 residues: CASSLTRTAGRGELFF. The CDR3 region has the DNA TGTGCCAGCAGCTTGACCAGGACAGCCGGGCGCGGGGAGCTGTTTTTT.